This T cell receptor beta chain was documented in a study of lymphopenia after photon versus proton radiotherapy. General study findings and limits: Larger post-nadir TCR diversity loss correlated inversely with survival in deceased patients. After lymphocyte nadir, photon-treated repertoires showed oligoclonal expansion, especially CD8+ Temra.

CDR1 and CDR2 (germline): GTSNPN, SVGIG (reference sequence). This CDR3 is 11 amino acids long. Profiling relied on immunoSEQ multiplex PCR, and the TCRdb table lists in-frame clones only, not all of them. The data show 150,000 to 200,000 clones, roughly nine tenths seen once. A note on this clone: Its antigen is still unknown.

The sequence was collected from a man aged 50 to 60 with gastric cancer. The specimen was peripheral blood, collected from a patient treated with photon-based radiotherapy. The chain carries TRBV30 and TRBJ2-1; D is perhaps TRBD1 (6 bases). This CDR3 is CLLRGNNEQFF. The CDR3, as DNA: TGTCTCCTAAGGGGGAACAATGAGCAGTTCTTC. Complete variable domain (other parts from reference TRBV30 and TRBJ2-1): SQTIHQWPATLVQPVGSPLSLECTVEGTSNPNLYWYRQAAGRGLQLLFYSVGIGQISSEVPQNLSASRPQDRQFILSSKKLLLSDSGFYLCLLRGNNEQFFGPGTRLTVL.